This entry describes one T cell receptor (beta chain). The same CDR3 can be traced to other DNA sequences in this sample. V was cut by 5 bases and J by 2 bases, with 4 bases left in between. Germline values: CDR1 SGHTA, CDR2 FQGNSA. The CDR3 extends over 11 amino acids. The data derive from a study of shared clonotypes between healthy human individuals. Overall study: A couple of women and a few men aged 18 to 49 made up the donors.

Only Caucasian adults living in Nashville, Tennessee served as donors. In the original workflow: Filtering differed because ImmunoSEQ produced junction-only sequences that carried no quality scores. The assay was immunoSEQ multiplex PCR, and TCRdb's table has in-frame clones only and misses some. The V and J calls and the clone size are those of that table, but D and trimming were determined from the DNA. Altogether approximately 2,000,000 clones are present, less than 95% being singletons, with the ten largest covering 0.37%. The chain is built from TRBV7-2 and TRBJ2-7; D is uncertain. Input material: naive CD4+ T cells from PBMCs. Subset specified: CD45RA+ positively selected. The sequence was obtained from a man between 18 and 29 years old in good health. Some clones in this sample may be carry-over from other donors' samples. CDR3 amino acids: CASSTAYEQYF. CDR3 sequence (DNA): TGTGCCAGCAGCACGGCCTACGAGCAGTACTTC.